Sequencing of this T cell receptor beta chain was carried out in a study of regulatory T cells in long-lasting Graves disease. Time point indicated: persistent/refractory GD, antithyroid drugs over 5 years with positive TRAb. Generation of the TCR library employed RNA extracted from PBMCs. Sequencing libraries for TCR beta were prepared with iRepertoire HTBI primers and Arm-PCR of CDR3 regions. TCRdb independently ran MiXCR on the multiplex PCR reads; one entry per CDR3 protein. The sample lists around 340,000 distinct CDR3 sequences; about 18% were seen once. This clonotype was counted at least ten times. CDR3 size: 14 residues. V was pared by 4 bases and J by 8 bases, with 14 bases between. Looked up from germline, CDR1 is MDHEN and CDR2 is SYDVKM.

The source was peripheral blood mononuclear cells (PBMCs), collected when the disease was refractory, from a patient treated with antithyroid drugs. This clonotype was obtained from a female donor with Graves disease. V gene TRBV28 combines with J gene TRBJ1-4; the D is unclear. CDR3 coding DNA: TGTGCCAGCAGTTCAGTAAAGGATTGGGAAAAACTGTTTTTT. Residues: CASSSVKDWEKLFF.